One sample yielded the 26 T cell receptor beta chains listed below, sequenced in a study of blood T cells in healthy people across ages. The use of a sample-barcoded 5' primer and a J-beta primer mix characterized a second PCR of roughly 6 to 11 cycles. TCRdb re-analysed the 5' RACE reads in MiXCR, keeping a single row per CDR3 protein. The table shows 1.5 million to 2 million distinct CDR3 sequences, with almost 35% occurring only once. Sequenced: blood. The source of these receptors is a woman in her twenties or thirties in good health.

The chain couples TRBV7-9 to TRBJ2-3, with 10 bases matching TRBD1. Per the germline V gene, CDR1 is SEHNR and CDR2 is FQNEAQ (reference sequence). The CDR3 has 17 residues. J lost 2 bases, V lost 5 bases, and 10 bases had no gene match. CDR3 nucleotide sequence: TGTGCCAGCAGCACAGAGACAGGGGGCGATAACACAGATACGCAGTATTTT. Translation gives CASSTETGGDNTDTQYF.

This clonotype was seen more than once but under ten times. The rearrangement links TRBV12-3 or TRBV12-4 to TRBJ2-1; D is uncertain. The V end lost 1 base, the J end lost 12 bases, and 13 bases lay between the germline ends. CDR3 size: 13 residues. The CDR3 region is CASSLETHLGQFF. DNA of the CDR3: TGTGCCAGCAGTTTAGAGACTCACCTAGGGCAGTTCTTC.

In its sample, this clonotype was seen many times. The chain joins TRBV10-3 to TRBJ1-5; maybe TRBD1 (5 bases). The CDR3 is made up of 15 amino acids. Germline V lookup: CDR1 ENHRY, CDR2 SYGVKD. The germline V and J ends were trimmed by 3 bases and 0 bases, with 9 bases remaining between them. In DNA, the CDR3 is TGTGCCATCAGTGACGGGGGGGTTAGCAATCAGCCCCAGCATTTT. Amino acids: CAISDGGVSNQPQHF.

This clonotype was recorded at least ten times. Here the CDR3 DNA reads TGTGCCAGCAGCTCCCCCGGGCAGGCAGATCCCGAGCAGTACTTC. It translates to CASSSPGQADPEQYF. V usage is TRBV11-2 and J usage is TRBJ2-7, with D unclear. The germline CDR1 and CDR2 sequences are SGHAT and FQNNGV. The CDR3 covers 15 residues. V was shortened by 4 bases and J by 6 bases, with 19 bases between the two germline ends. Looking up the rest from reference TRBV11-2 and TRBJ2-7 gives the full variable domain: EAGVAQSPRYKIIEKRQSVAFWCNPISGHATLYWYQQILGQGPKLLIQFQNNGVVDDSQLPKDRFSAERLKGVDSTLKIQPAKLEDSAVYLCASSSPGQADPEQYFGPGTRLTVT.

This sequence joins TRBV20-1 and TRBJ2-1; unclear D gene. There are 14 residues in the CDR3. Trimming removed 3 bases from V and 4 bases from J, with 13 bases in between. The germline V gene has CDR1 DFQATT and CDR2 SNEGSKA (reference sequence). The CDR3, as DNA: TGCAGTGCTAGTGTTGGCCTTGCTTACAATGAGCAGTTCTTC. Protein sequence: CSASVGLAYNEQFF.

V gene TRBV25-1 combines with J gene TRBJ1-1; D might be TRBD1 (5 bases). This CDR3 is built from 14 residues. Germline CDR1 and CDR2: MGHDK and SYGVNS. Trimming pared 5 bases from V and 4 bases from J, leaving 14 bases between. The CDR3 loop is CASSRGDYGTEAFF. CDR3 sequence (DNA): TGTGCCAGCAGTCGAGGGGATTATGGCACTGAAGCTTTCTTT.

The chain recombines TRBV20-1 with TRBJ2-7; D is unclear. The V end was cut by 6 bases, the J end by 3 bases, with 15 bases between. Germline values: CDR1 DFQATT, CDR2 SNEGSKA (reference sequence). This CDR3 is 13 amino acids long. The CDR3 coding sequence is TGCAGTGCCACTTCGCCCTCTTACTACGAGCAGTACTTC. This gives the protein CSATSPSYYEQYF.

Points on this clonotype: A much more abundant neighbour one base away suggests this may be a read error. V usage is TRBV2 and J usage is TRBJ2-2; D call uncertain. The CDR3 contains 11 residues. Germline loops: CDR1 SNHLY, CDR2 FYNNEI. CDR3 sequence reads: CPSEAFRELFF. In nucleotides, the CDR3 is TGTCCCAGCGAGGCGTTCAGGGAGCTGTTTTTT.

This clonotype was counted once. This rearrangement joins TRBV30 to TRBJ1-6; possible D gene TRBD1, 5 bases. The CDR3 runs to 15 residues. Germline CDR1 GTSNPN, CDR2 SVGIG (reference sequence). Trimming removed 2 bases at V and 11 bases at J, with 19 bases between. This CDR3 is CAWSPPGPGSAPLHF. DNA of the CDR3: TGTGCCTGGAGTCCCCCGGGACCCGGGAGTGCACCCCTCCACTTT.

The rearrangement links TRBV7-9 to TRBJ1-1, with D maybe TRBD1 (5 bases). Trimming shortened V by 4 bases and J by 5 bases, and 11 bases separated the two germline ends. The CDR3 consists of 13 residues. CDR1 is SEHNR and CDR2 is FQNEAQ in the germline V gene (reference sequence). This CDR3 is CASSSRGETEAFF. CDR3 DNA: TGTGCCAGCAGCTCCCGGGGGGAAACTGAAGCTTTCTTT.

The chain links TRBV9 to TRBJ1-2; 9 nucleotides agree with TRBD1. The CDR3 runs 15 residues. V lost 3 bases and J lost 2; bases outside the gene matches: 5. The germline gives CDR1 SGDLS, CDR2 YYNGEE. The CDR3 here is CASSALGTGNYGYTF. The CDR3 region has the DNA TGTGCCAGCAGCGCCCTCGGGACAGGGAACTATGGCTACACCTTC.

The table lists this clonotype with a few counts. Its ends do not fully match the called genes, so a read error is possible. The gene calls are TRBV3-1 and TRBJ2-3; D possibly corresponds to TRBD2 (7 bases). In germline, CDR1 is LGHDT, CDR2 YNNKEL (reference sequence). This CDR3 spans 16 amino acids. CDR3 sequence (DNA): TGTGCCGGCAGTCGATACAGGGAGGGTCTCACAGATACGCAGTATTTT. Translating it yields CAGSRYREGLTDTQYF.

This clonotype was recorded a few times. The chain combines TRBV6-1 with TRBJ2-3; D may be TRBD1 (5 bases). The germline gives CDR1 MNHNS, CDR2 SASEGT. The CDR3 sequence is 16 residues long. V was cut by 1 base and J by 0 bases, with 11 bases left in between. The CDR3 sequence is CASSEGFWGSTDTQYF. The CDR3 coding sequence is TGTGCCAGCAGTGAAGGTTTCTGGGGCAGCACAGATACGCAGTATTTT.

This clonotype has at least ten counts. The chain links TRBV6-5 to TRBJ1-5; the D is unclear. Trimming took 6 bases from V and 0 from J, leaving 12 bases between them. CDR1 is MNHEY and CDR2 is SVGAGI in the germline V gene. The CDR3 runs 15 residues. The DNA of the CDR3 is TGTGCCAGCAGGTTAGGGTCAAATAGCAATCAGCCCCAGCATTTT. This encodes CASRLGSNSNQPQHF.

V and J are TRBV5-1 and TRBJ2-1; 10 bases are a match to TRBD2. V trimming: 4 bases; J trimming: 7 bases; junction bases outside the gene matches: 8. Germline V gene data show CDR1 as SGHRS and CDR2 as YFSETQ. CDR3 length equals 15 residues. In nucleotides, the CDR3 is TGCGCCAGCAGCCTAGGACTAGCGGACCTTAATGAGCAGTTCTTC. Residues: CASSLGLADLNEQFF.

This clonotype was picked up a small number of times. The chain couples TRBV27 to TRBJ2-1, with 7 bases matching TRBD2. The CDR3 sequence is 14 residues long. J lost 4 bases, V lost 8 bases, and 8 bases had no gene match. CDR1 is MNHEY, CDR2 SMNVEV, per germline (reference sequence). The CDR3 nucleotides are TGTGCCAGCGGGAGGGAGGGGCAATACAATGAGCAGTTCTTC. Amino acid sequence: CASGREGQYNEQFF.

The rearrangement uses TRBV5-1 and TRBJ2-7; 8 bases fit TRBD1. J gave up 3 bases and V 3 bases, and 8 bases lay outside the gene matches. CDR3 length equals 15 residues. Germline values: CDR1 SGHRS, CDR2 YFSETQ. The CDR3 here is CASSYSQGAVYEQYF. The CDR3, as DNA: TGCGCCAGCAGCTACTCCCAGGGGGCGGTCTACGAGCAGTACTTC.

This rearrangement joins TRBV20-1 to TRBJ2-1; 10 nucleotides match TRBD2. The V segment lost 1 base and the J segment 12 bases; nucleotides outside the gene matches: 6. Germline lookup yields CDR1 DFQATT and CDR2 SNEGSKA (reference sequence). The CDR3 spans 13 residues. CDR3 residues: CSARAPGLATQFF. CDR3 coding DNA: TGCAGTGCTAGAGCCCCGGGACTAGCGACGCAGTTCTTC.

This rearrangement joins TRBV6-2 or TRBV6-3 to TRBJ2-3; D unclear. This CDR3 contains 17 residues. V lost 2 bases to trimming and J lost 0 bases, with 15 bases between them. Germline V CDR1 and CDR2: MNHEY, SVGEGT. The CDR3: CASSYPRQVASTDTQYF. The DNA of the CDR3 is TGTGCCAGCAGTTACCCCAGGCAGGTAGCTAGCACAGATACGCAGTATTTT.

This chain connects TRBV4-2 to TRBJ2-1; TRBD1 matches 10 bases. CDR1 is LGHNA, CDR2 YNFKEQ, per germline. J gave up 5 bases and V 10 bases, and 8 bases lay outside the gene matches. The CDR3 covers 14 residues. CDR3 protein: CATRGQGSNNEQFF. CDR3 DNA: TGTGCCACTAGGGGACAGGGGTCCAACAATGAGCAGTTCTTC.

This clonotype was observed a handful of times. Here the CDR3 DNA reads TGCGCCAGCAGCCGATACAGGGATACGCAGTATTTT. Translation: CASSRYRDTQYF. The chain has TRBV5-1 and TRBJ2-3, with D maybe TRBD1 (5 bases). CDR3 length: 12 residues. Germline assignment: CDR1 SGHRS and CDR2 YFSETQ. Trimming took off 4 bases at V and 6 bases at J, with 9 bases between the two ends.

This clonotype came up a few times. CDR3 protein: CSARKTSGSAITDTQYF. CDR3 DNA: TGCAGTGCCCGAAAAACTAGCGGGAGCGCGATCACAGATACGCAGTATTTT. The J gene is TRBJ2-3, the V gene TRBV20-1; 11 bases map to TRBD2. This CDR3 is built from 17 residues. Germline assignment: CDR1 DFQATT and CDR2 SNEGSKA (reference sequence). Trimming removed 6 bases from V and 2 bases from J; junction bases left unmatched: 13.

This clonotype was detected only a few times. The chain combines TRBV27 with TRBJ1-5; D possibly corresponds to TRBD1 (6 bases). The CDR3 extends over 14 amino acids. Germline V lookup: CDR1 MNHEY, CDR2 SMNVEV (reference sequence). The V and J ends lost 2 bases and 7 bases respectively, with 12 bases between them. CDR3: CASSLNRAGQPQHF. The CDR3 DNA follows: TGTGCCAGCAGTTTAAACAGGGCCGGGCAGCCCCAGCATTTT.

This clonotype was counted only a few times. The V and J genes are TRBV11-2 and TRBJ2-5; D call uncertain. Germline V lookup: CDR1 SGHAT, CDR2 FQNNGV. This CDR3 contains 14 residues. V lost 3 bases, J lost 1 base, and 9 bases lay in between. The CDR3 sequence: CASSFYGSQETQYF. For the CDR3, the DNA is TGTGCCAGCAGCTTTTACGGATCCCAAGAGACCCAGTACTTC.

This clonotype was picked up many times. An end of the junction does not agree with germline; a read error may underlie this. This sequence joins TRBV5-1 and TRBJ2-1; D may be TRBD1 (5 bases). CDR3 length: 13 amino acids. The germline gives CDR1 SGHRS, CDR2 YFSETQ. This CDR3 reads CASSPAGNNEQFF. The CDR3 region has the DNA TGTGCCAGCAGCCCCGCAGGGAACAATGAGCAGTTCTTC.

The gene calls are TRBV27 and TRBJ2-7; the D gene could be TRBD1 or TRBD2 (5 bases each). CDR3 length: 15 residues. Germline assignment: CDR1 MNHEY and CDR2 SMNVEV (reference sequence). The ends were cut back, 10 bases at V and 8 bases at J, with 27 bases in the middle. CDR3 in amino acids: CATADYQGMNHKQYF. The DNA for the CDR3 is TGTGCCACTGCAGACTACCAGGGCATGAACCACAAGCAGTACTTC.